The clone carrying this T cell receptor beta chain was seen a few times. TCRdb re-called the RT-PCR reads with MiXCR, one entry per CDR3 protein. The sample carries about 570,000 distinct CDR3 sequences, approximately 11% recorded once. The entry originates in a study of response to subunit inactivated influenza vaccine. Trimming stripped 3 bases from V and 5 bases from J, with 14 bases between. The CDR3 has 14 amino acids. Germline V lookup: CDR1 SGDLS, CDR2 YYNGEE. The same data also went into a second study, on T cells expressing NK-cell markers. From that report: Scientists made TCR beta cDNA using 5'RACE template switching with UMIs. It was sorted CD3+CD56+NKG2C+, CD3+CD56+NKG2C- and CD3+CD56-NKG2C+ T cells that supplied the TCR beta repertoires. In a handful of donors, dominant CD3+CD56+NKG2C+ clones formed about 1.0-7.0% of CD8+ cells. These clonotypes also led the CD3+CD56-NKG2C+ fraction in several donors.

The source of this sequence is a man aged 50 to 60 who received an inactivated influenza vaccine. The chain recombines TRBV9 with TRBJ2-5; D is uncertain. The sample here was PBMCs from blood, taken on the day of vaccination. DNA of the CDR3: TGTGCCAGCAGCGGAAGAGACAACTCGGAGACCCAGTACTTC. Translation: CASSGRDNSETQYF. The full variable domain, in which reference TRBV9 and TRBJ2-5 provide the parts outside the CDR3, is DSGVTQTPKHLITATGQRVTLRCSPRSGDLSVYWYQQSLDQGLQFLIQYYNGEERAKGNILERFSAQQFPDLHSELNLSSLELGDSALYFCASSGRDNSETQYFGPGTRLLVL.